This T cell receptor (beta chain) was captured by sequencing in a study of response to subunit inactivated influenza vaccine. The CDR3 is 14 amino acids. V shed 0 bases and J shed 5 bases, with 5 bases lying between them. Germline V gene sequence: CDR1 SGHDN, CDR2 FVKESK. TCRdb processed the RT-PCR reads anew with MiXCR; each CDR3 protein has one entry. Among roughly 500,000 distinct CDR3 sequences listed, approximately 15% were seen once. This clonotype was found many times. The sequence was collected from a man aged 50 to 75 who received an inactivated influenza vaccine. V gene TRBV14 combines with J gene TRBJ1-6; D gene unclear. This specimen was CD4+ T cells sorted from PBMCs, taken roughly 24 months after vaccination. CDR3: CASSQEGNNSPLHF. In DNA form, the CDR3 reads TGTGCCAGCAGCCAAGAAGGCAATAATTCACCCCTCCACTTT.